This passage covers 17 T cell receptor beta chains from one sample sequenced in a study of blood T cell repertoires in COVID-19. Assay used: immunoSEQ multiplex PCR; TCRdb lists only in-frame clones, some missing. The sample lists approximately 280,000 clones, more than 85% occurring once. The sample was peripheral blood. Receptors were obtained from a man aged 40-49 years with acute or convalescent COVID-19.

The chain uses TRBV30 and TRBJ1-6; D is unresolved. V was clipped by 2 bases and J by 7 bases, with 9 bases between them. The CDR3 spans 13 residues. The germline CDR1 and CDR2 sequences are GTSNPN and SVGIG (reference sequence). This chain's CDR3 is CAWSIAGNSPLHF. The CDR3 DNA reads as TGTGCCTGGAGTATCGCCGGGAATTCACCCCTCCACTTT.

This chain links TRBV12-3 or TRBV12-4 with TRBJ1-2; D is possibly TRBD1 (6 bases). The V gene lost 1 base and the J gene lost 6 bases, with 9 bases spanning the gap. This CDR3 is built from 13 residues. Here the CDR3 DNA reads TGTGCCAGCAGTTTAGACAGGGTCAATGGCTACACCTTC. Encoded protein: CASSLDRVNGYTF.

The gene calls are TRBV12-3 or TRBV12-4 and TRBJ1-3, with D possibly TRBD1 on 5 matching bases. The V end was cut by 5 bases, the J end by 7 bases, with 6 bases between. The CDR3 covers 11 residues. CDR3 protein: CASSKGNTIYF. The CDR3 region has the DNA TGTGCCAGCAGTAAGGGGAACACCATATATTTT.

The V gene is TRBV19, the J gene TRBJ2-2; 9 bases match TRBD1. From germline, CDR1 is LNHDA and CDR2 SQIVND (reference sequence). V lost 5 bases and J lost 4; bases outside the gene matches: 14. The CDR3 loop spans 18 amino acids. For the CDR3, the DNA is TGTGCCAGTAGTTCAAGGAGGGGACAGGGTATACCCACCGGGGAGCTGTTTTTT. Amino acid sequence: CASSSRRGQGIPTGELFF.

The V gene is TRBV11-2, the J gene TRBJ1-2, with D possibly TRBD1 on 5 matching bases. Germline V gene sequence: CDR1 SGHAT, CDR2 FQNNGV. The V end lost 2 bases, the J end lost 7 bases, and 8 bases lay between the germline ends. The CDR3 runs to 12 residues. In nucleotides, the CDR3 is TGTGCCAGCAGCTTAAGACAGTCTGGCTACACCTTC. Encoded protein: CASSLRQSGYTF.

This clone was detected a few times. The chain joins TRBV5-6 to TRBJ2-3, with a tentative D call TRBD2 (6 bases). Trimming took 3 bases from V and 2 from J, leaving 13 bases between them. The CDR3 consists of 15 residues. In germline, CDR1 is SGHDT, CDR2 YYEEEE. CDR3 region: CASSSLTGVTDTQYF. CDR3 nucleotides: TGTGCCAGCAGCTCCTTGACGGGGGTCACAGATACGCAGTATTTT.

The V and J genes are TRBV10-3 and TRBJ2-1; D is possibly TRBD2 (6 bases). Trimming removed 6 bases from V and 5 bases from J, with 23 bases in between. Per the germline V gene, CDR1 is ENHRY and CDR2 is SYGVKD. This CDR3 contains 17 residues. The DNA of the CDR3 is TGTGCCATCAGCCTAGGGAGGTCCTTATCACTACACAATGAGCAGTTCTTC. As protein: CAISLGRSLSLHNEQFF.

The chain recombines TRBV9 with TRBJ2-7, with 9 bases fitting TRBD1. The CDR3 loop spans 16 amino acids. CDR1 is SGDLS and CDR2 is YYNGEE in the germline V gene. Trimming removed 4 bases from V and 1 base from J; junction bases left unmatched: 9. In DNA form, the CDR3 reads TGTGCCAGCAGCCCCGGATCCGGGACAGGGTCCTACGAGCAGTACTTC. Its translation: CASSPGSGTGSYEQYF. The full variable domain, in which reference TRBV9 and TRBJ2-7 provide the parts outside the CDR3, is DSGVTQTPKHLITATGQRVTLRCSPRSGDLSVYWYQQSLDQGLQFLIQYYNGEERAKGNILERFSAQQFPDLHSELNLSSLELGDSALYFCASSPGSGTGSYEQYFGPGTRLTVT.

CDR3 DNA: TGTGCCAGCAGCGTAGCAGGGGACAGGGCCGAGCAGTACTTC. Amino acids: CASSVAGDRAEQYF. The V and J genes are TRBV9 and TRBJ2-7, with 9 positions matching TRBD1. V shed 0 bases and J 6 bases; nucleotides not matched to a gene: 4. From germline, CDR1 is SGDLS and CDR2 YYNGEE. The CDR3 is made up of 14 amino acids.

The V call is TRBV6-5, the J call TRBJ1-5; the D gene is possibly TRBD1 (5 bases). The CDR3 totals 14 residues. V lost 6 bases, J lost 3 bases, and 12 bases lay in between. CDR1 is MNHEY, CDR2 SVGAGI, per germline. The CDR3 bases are TGTGCCAGCAGCTTCAGGGAATTCAATCAGCCCCAGCATTTT. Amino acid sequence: CASSFREFNQPQHF.

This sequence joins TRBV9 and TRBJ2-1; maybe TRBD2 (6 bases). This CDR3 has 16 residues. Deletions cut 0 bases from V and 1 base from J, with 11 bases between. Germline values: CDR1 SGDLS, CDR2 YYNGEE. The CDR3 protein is CASSVGGGLSYNEQFF. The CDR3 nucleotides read TGTGCCAGCAGCGTAGGTGGAGGGTTGTCCTACAATGAGCAGTTCTTC.

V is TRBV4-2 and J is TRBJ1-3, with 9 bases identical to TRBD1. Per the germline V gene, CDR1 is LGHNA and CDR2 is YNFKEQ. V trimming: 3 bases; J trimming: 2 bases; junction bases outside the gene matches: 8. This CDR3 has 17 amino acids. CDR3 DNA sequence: TGTGCCAGCAGCCAGGCTGGACAGGGGTTAACTGGAAACACCATATATTTT. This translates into CASSQAGQGLTGNTIYF.

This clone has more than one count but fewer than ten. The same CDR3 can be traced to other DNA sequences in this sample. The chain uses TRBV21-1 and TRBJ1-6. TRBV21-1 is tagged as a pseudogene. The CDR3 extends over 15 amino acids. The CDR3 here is CASSSGGPGNSPLHF. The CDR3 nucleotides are TGTGCCAGCAGCAGCGGAGGTCCCGGAAATTCACCCCTCCACTTT.

CDR3 residues: CASSFGRGASYWNQPQHF. The CDR3 DNA is TGTGCCAGCAGCTTCGGGAGGGGGGCCTCCTATTGGAATCAGCCCCAGCATTTT. The genes are TRBV7-8 and TRBJ1-5, with D possibly TRBD1 on 6 matching bases. There are 18 residues in the CDR3. The ends were cut back, 3 bases at V and 4 bases at J, with 22 bases in the middle. Germline CDR1 is SGHVS and CDR2 is FQNEAQ.

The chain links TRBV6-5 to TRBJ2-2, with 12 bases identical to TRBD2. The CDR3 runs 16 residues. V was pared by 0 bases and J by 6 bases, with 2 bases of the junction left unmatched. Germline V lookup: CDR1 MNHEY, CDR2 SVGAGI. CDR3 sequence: CASSYSRLAGAGELFF. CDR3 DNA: TGTGCCAGCAGTTACTCAAGACTAGCGGGGGCCGGGGAGCTGTTTTTT.

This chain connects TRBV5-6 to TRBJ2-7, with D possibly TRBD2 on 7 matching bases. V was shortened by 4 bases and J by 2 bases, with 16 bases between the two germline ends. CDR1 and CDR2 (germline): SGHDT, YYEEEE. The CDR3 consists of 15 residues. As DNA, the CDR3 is TGTGCCAGCAGCCCCGGGTGGGGGGGCACCTACGAGCAGTACTTC. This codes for CASSPGWGGTYEQYF. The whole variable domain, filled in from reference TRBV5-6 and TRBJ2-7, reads DAGVTQSPTHLIKTRGQQVTLRCSPKSGHDTVSWYQQALGQGPQFIFQYYEEEERQRGNFPDRFSGHQFPNYSSELNVNALLLGDSALYLCASSPGWGGTYEQYFGPGTRLTVT.

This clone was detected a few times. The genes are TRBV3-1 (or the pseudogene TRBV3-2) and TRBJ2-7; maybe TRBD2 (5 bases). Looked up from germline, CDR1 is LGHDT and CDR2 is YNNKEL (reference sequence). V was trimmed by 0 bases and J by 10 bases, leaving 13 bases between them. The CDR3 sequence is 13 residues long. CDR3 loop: CASSQDLLANQYF. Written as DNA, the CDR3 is TGTGCCAGCAGCCAAGATCTCCTAGCCAATCAGTACTTC.